The 26 T cell receptor beta chains below were found in one sample sequenced in a study of shared clonotypes between healthy human individuals. TCRdb's copy holds only in-frame clones and misses some; the assay was immunoSEQ multiplex PCR. The table records fewer than 600,000 clones, around 77% of them present only once. The specimen sequenced was PBMCs. Receptor source: a woman in her thirties or forties in good health. Some clones in this sample may be carry-over from other donors' samples.

The chain joins TRBV11-2 to TRBJ2-2; D is perhaps TRBD2 (6 bases). The germline CDR1 and CDR2 sequences are SGHAT and FQNNGV. V shed 5 bases and J shed 1 base, with 11 bases lying between them. The CDR3 is 15 amino acids. DNA for the CDR3: TGTGCCAGCAGCCGGGACTTGATGAACACCGGGGAGCTGTTTTTT. This encodes CASSRDLMNTGELFF.

V gene TRBV19 combines with J gene TRBJ2-1, with D perhaps matching TRBD2 (5 bases). The CDR3 length is 14 residues. Germline V lookup: CDR1 LNHDA, CDR2 SQIVND (reference sequence). Trimming cost V 6 bases and J 6 bases, with 15 bases left between them. CDR3 protein: CASRTLGSGNEQFF. CDR3 DNA: TGTGCCAGTAGAACCCTCGGCAGCGGCAATGAGCAGTTCTTC. Full variable domain (remainder filled in from reference TRBV19 and TRBJ2-1): DGGITQSPKYLFRKEGQNVTLSCEQNLNHDAMYWYRQDPGQGLRLIYYSQIVNDFQKGDIAEGYSVSREKKESFPLTVTSAQKNPTAFYLCASRTLGSGNEQFFGPGTRLTVL.

This clone was picked up one time. The V call is TRBV5-6, the J call TRBJ1-3; D is undetermined. CDR1 is SGHDT and CDR2 is YYEEEE in the germline V gene. V lost 0 bases, J lost 2 bases, and 6 bases lay in between. This CDR3 has 14 amino acids. The CDR3 sequence is CASSLVAAGNTIYF. DNA for the CDR3: TGTGCCAGCAGCTTGGTGGCCGCTGGAAACACCATATATTTT.

J is TRBJ1-1 and V is TRBV18; 7 bases agree with TRBD1. CDR3 length: 13 residues. The J segment lost 7 bases and the V segment lost 2 bases, leaving 4 bases of the junction unmatched. The germline V gene has CDR1 KGHSH and CDR2 LQKENI. The CDR3 region is CASSPRQGYEAFF. The CDR3 bases are TGTGCCAGCTCACCAAGACAGGGTTATGAAGCTTTCTTT.

Comment on this clone: Other nucleotide sequences from this sample produce the same CDR3. V usage is TRBV5-1 and J usage is TRBJ2-5, with 8 bases lining up with TRBD2. Trimming at V came to 0 bases and at J to 1 base, leaving 5 bases not matched to a gene. Germline V gene sequence: CDR1 SGHRS, CDR2 YFSETQ. The CDR3 runs 16 residues. CDR3 nucleotides: TGCGCCAGCAGCTTGGGTTTGGCGGGAGGCCAAGAGACCCAGTACTTC. This translates into CASSLGLAGGQETQYF.

J is TRBJ1-5 and V is TRBV21-1. TRBV21-1 is a pseudogene. The CDR3 has 16 residues. CDR3 protein: CASSKDSPNSNQPQHF. The CDR3 nucleotides are TGTGCCAGCAGCAAAGATAGTCCAAATAGCAATCAGCCCCAGCATTTT.

The gene calls are TRBV30 and TRBJ1-5, with 7 bases lining up with TRBD1. Germline CDR1 reads GTSNPN; CDR2 reads SVGIG (reference sequence). V lost 2 bases to trimming and J lost 7 bases; unmatched junction nucleotides: 11. The CDR3 is 15 amino acids. The CDR3, as DNA: TGTGCCTGGAGTCCTGGACAGGTCGGGGGGCAGCCCCAGCATTTT. It yields the protein CAWSPGQVGGQPQHF.

This chain joins TRBV18 and TRBJ2-1; D possibly corresponds to TRBD2 (7 bases). CDR1 is KGHSH and CDR2 is LQKENI in the germline V gene. This CDR3 is 14 amino acids long. Trimming stripped 2 bases from V and 5 bases from J, with 10 bases between. The DNA for the CDR3 is TGTGCCAGCTCACCATTGGGGGGGCACAATGAGCAGTTCTTC. It specifies CASSPLGGHNEQFF.

Details on this clone: With a much larger clone just one base away, this may be a read error. This CDR3 is also generated by other DNA sequences in the sample. CDR3 coding DNA: TGTGCAAGCAGTACCGGTTTCAGCAATCAGCCCCAGCATTTT. This sequence encodes CASSTGFSNQPQHF. This chain uses TRBV28 with TRBJ1-5; no clear D. This CDR3 contains 14 residues. CDR1 is MDHEN, CDR2 SYDVKM, per germline.

This chain joins TRBV18 and TRBJ2-7, with 12 bases matching TRBD2. The germline V gene encodes CDR1 KGHSH and CDR2 LQKENI. The V segment lost 2 bases and the J segment 3 bases; nucleotides outside the gene matches: 8. The CDR3 has 17 amino acids. CDR3 protein: CASSPRPRLAGDYEQYF. CDR3 DNA sequence: TGTGCCAGCTCACCAAGGCCCAGACTAGCGGGGGACTACGAGCAGTACTTC.

The chain links TRBV28 to TRBJ1-5, with TRBD1 matching over 7 bases. Trimming removed 3 bases from V and 4 bases from J; junction bases left unmatched: 9. This CDR3 is 16 amino acids long. The germline V gene has CDR1 MDHEN and CDR2 SYDVKM. The CDR3 protein is CASSLGGGGLNQPQHF. In DNA, the CDR3 is TGTGCCAGCAGTTTGGGAGGGGGCGGCCTAAATCAGCCCCAGCATTTT.

The J gene is TRBJ2-1, the V gene TRBV19; D remains unclear. Looked up from germline, CDR1 is LNHDA and CDR2 is SQIVND (reference sequence). The CDR3 covers 14 residues. Trimming removed 3 bases from V and 12 bases from J, with 18 bases in between. The CDR3 here is CASSMSSNHAAQFF. The DNA of the CDR3 is TGTGCCAGTAGTATGTCATCTAACCACGCCGCGCAGTTCTTC.

Note on this clone: A clone one base away is much larger, so this may be a read error. The genes are TRBV25-1 and TRBJ2-3, with TRBD2 identical over 8 bases. With 3 bases clipped from V and 0 bases from J, the junction kept 2 bases outside the gene matches. CDR3 size: 15 residues. Germline CDR1 is MGHDK and CDR2 is SYGVNS. CDR3 region: CASSDVAGSTDTQYF. CDR3 sequence (DNA): TGTGCCAGCAGTGACGTAGCGGGAAGCACAGATACGCAGTATTTT.

J is TRBJ2-3 and V is TRBV19; D tentatively reads TRBD1 or TRBD2 (5 bases each). Trimming took 5 bases from V and 0 from J, leaving 12 bases between them. There are 15 residues in the CDR3. Per the germline V gene, CDR1 is LNHDA and CDR2 is SQIVND (reference sequence). The chain's CDR3 is CASSRGTTSTDTQYF. The CDR3 coding sequence is TGTGCCAGTAGTCGGGGCACGACTAGCACAGATACGCAGTATTTT. The full variable domain, with the rest looked up from reference TRBV19 and TRBJ2-3, is DGGITQSPKYLFRKEGQNVTLSCEQNLNHDAMYWYRQDPGQGLRLIYYSQIVNDFQKGDIAEGYSVSREKKESFPLTVTSAQKNPTAFYLCASSRGTTSTDTQYFGPGTRLTVL.

The gene calls are TRBV14 and TRBJ2-5, with D possibly being TRBD2 (5 bases). In germline, CDR1 is SGHDN, CDR2 FVKESK. Trimming took off 4 bases at V and 0 bases at J, with 6 bases between the two ends. The CDR3 has 13 amino acids. The chain's CDR3 is CASSLANQETQYF. CDR3 coding DNA: TGTGCCAGCAGCCTAGCGAACCAAGAGACCCAGTACTTC.

The rearrangement links TRBV29-1 to TRBJ1-1; no clear D. The V end was cut by 2 bases, the J end by 2 bases, with 12 bases between. The germline V gene encodes CDR1 SQVTM and CDR2 ANQGSEA. CDR3 length equals 14 residues. The CDR3 DNA follows: TGCAGCGTTGAATATGTGGGCAGAAACACTGAAGCTTTCTTT. Translated: CSVEYVGRNTEAFF.

V gene TRBV19 combines with J gene TRBJ2-2; 8 bases agree with TRBD2. This CDR3 is 17 amino acids long. Germline V gene data show CDR1 as LNHDA and CDR2 as SQIVND (reference sequence). V gave up 5 bases and J gave up 1 base; unmatched junction bases: 9. The CDR3, as DNA: TGTGCCAGTAGTTCCCGGGGGGGGAGACAGAACACCGGGGAGCTGTTTTTT. This gives the protein CASSSRGGRQNTGELFF.

The V gene is TRBV5-6, the J gene TRBJ2-1, with a possible D match to TRBD2 (5 bases). The V and J ends lost 0 bases and 9 bases respectively, with 10 bases between them. Germline-derived CDR1 and CDR2 are SGHDT and YYEEEE. The length of the CDR3 is 13 residues. CDR3 DNA: TGTGCCAGCAGCTTGGTCCGAGGGAGTGAGCAGTTCTTC. Its protein is CASSLVRGSEQFF.

Concerning this clone itself: The germline gene is not matched at one end of the junction; a read error may be the cause. The CDR3 loop is CASSYSPGRGTDTQYF. Here the CDR3 DNA reads TGTGCCAGCAGCTACTCCCCCGGGAGAGGCACAGATACGCAGTATTTT. The V and J genes are TRBV6-6 and TRBJ2-3, with TRBD2 as a possible D gene (6 bases). This CDR3 comprises 16 residues. Germline loops: CDR1 MNHNY, CDR2 SVGAGI (reference sequence).

This clone was detected a few times. This chain uses TRBV10-2 with TRBJ1-4, with D perhaps matching TRBD1 (5 bases). Germline V gives CDR1 WSHSY, CDR2 SAAADI. The CDR3 has 15 residues. Trimming left V 4 bases short and J 3 bases short, with 12 bases between. In DNA form, the CDR3 reads TGCGCCAGCAGTGGGAAGGCAGGGTCTAATGAAAAACTGTTTTTT. Translating gives CASSGKAGSNEKLFF.

V usage is TRBV7-6 and J usage is TRBJ1-2; possible D gene TRBD1, 5 bases. Germline CDR1 reads SGHVS; CDR2 reads FNYEAQ. The V end was cut by 1 base, the J end by 8 bases, with 20 bases between. The CDR3 runs to 16 residues. The CDR3 region has the DNA TGTGCCAGCAGCTTAGTCTTGGCAGGGCGGTCGGAGGGCTACACCTTC. Amino acid sequence: CASSLVLAGRSEGYTF.

The chain carries TRBV10-3 and TRBJ2-3, with D unclear. CDR1 is ENHRY, CDR2 SYGVKD, per germline. With 10 bases removed from V and 2 bases from J, the gap between germline ends came to 13 bases. The CDR3 consists of 13 residues. Here the CDR3 reads CATETRTTDTQYF. Here the CDR3 DNA reads TGTGCCACCGAGACAAGGACCACAGATACGCAGTATTTT.

This chain uses TRBV6-6 with TRBJ2-2; 7 bases match TRBD1. Losses at the gene ends were 4 bases for V and 6 bases for J; bases not matched to a gene: 2. The CDR3 runs 13 residues. Germline lookup yields CDR1 MNHNY and CDR2 SVGAGI (reference sequence). As DNA, the CDR3 is TGTGCCAGCAGTTCCCAGGGGGCCGGGGAGCTGTTTTTT. Translated: CASSSQGAGELFF.

V gene TRBV28 combines with J gene TRBJ1-4; unclear D gene. The germline V gene has CDR1 MDHEN and CDR2 SYDVKM. V was cut by 5 bases and J by 8 bases, with 15 bases left in between. This CDR3 comprises 14 residues. The CDR3 spells CASSTGPVEEKLFF. The CDR3 DNA reads TGTGCCAGCAGTACCGGACCAGTGGAAGAAAAACTGTTTTTT.

CDR3 sequence reads: CASSLVVRGEIAKNIQYF. DNA for the CDR3: TGTGCCAGCAGCTTAGTTGTCCGGGGAGAAATAGCCAAAAACATTCAGTACTTC. This chain joins TRBV7-8 and TRBJ2-4; D possibly corresponds to TRBD2 (5 bases). The CDR3 is 18 residues long. Germline CDR1 is SGHVS and CDR2 is FQNEAQ. Trimming took off 1 base at V and 0 bases at J, with 16 bases between the two ends.

The V and J genes are TRBV6-4 and TRBJ2-2; 8 positions match TRBD2. Per the germline V gene, CDR1 is MRHNA and CDR2 is SNTAGT. CDR3 length: 15 residues. With V trimmed by 6 bases and J by 4 bases, 7 bases remained unmatched. The CDR3 coding sequence is TGTGCCAGCAGCCCCTATGGGACTAGCACCGGGGAGCTGTTTTTT. Encoded protein: CASSPYGTSTGELFF.